This is a list of T cell receptor beta chains from one sample in a study of blood T cell repertoires in COVID-19. Clones were read by immunoSEQ multiplex PCR, and TCRdb kept only the in-frame ones, dropping some. The data contain approximately 320,000 clones, over 85% of them singletons. Sequencing was done on a sample of PBMCs or T cells enriched from blood (not recorded which). Every receptor here comes from a man in his sixties who had recovered from COVID-19. The CDR3 runs from the conserved cysteine through the conserved F or W.

CDR3aa,len,v_gene,j_gene
CASRGSADTQYF,12,TRBV7-9,TRBJ2-3
CASAAGSLGTYEQYF,15,TRBV5-4,TRBJ2-7
CASSLLETGSYNEQFF,16,TRBV11-3,TRBJ2-1
CAIRPSSGANVLTF,14,TRBV10-3,TRBJ2-6
CASSLATGTGGSNYGYTF,18,TRBV7-9,TRBJ1-2
CASSGGQGSILGTEAFF,17,TRBV6-1,TRBJ1-1
CATSDLPRTGTGETQYF,17,TRBV24-1,TRBJ2-5
CASSLFTPDGYTF,13,TRBV5-6,TRBJ1-2
CASSPQKGRGNTEAFF,16,TRBV18,TRBJ1-1
CASSPSIAGGPTDTQYF,17,TRBV18,TRBJ2-3
CATNRDQQETQYF,13,TRBV10-3,TRBJ2-5
CASSSEFVDGYTF,13,TRBV7-9,TRBJ1-2
CASSQDMASGGYEQYF,16,TRBV4-3,TRBJ2-7
CASSNDREITEAFF,14,TRBV6-2/TRBV6-3,TRBJ1-1
CATSVGTTTGELFF,14,TRBV15,TRBJ2-2
CASSPEGEGRTFF,13,TRBV5-1,TRBJ1-1
CASSVGQANEKLFF,14,TRBV9,TRBJ1-4
CASSREIATEAFF,13,TRBV5-1,TRBJ1-1
CAISDPGDILYGYTF,15,TRBV10-3,TRBJ1-2
CASRGEGNTEAFF,13,TRBV5-1,TRBJ1-1
CASSRDRPGNTIYF,14,TRBV5-1,TRBJ1-3
CASSPGLAGFGEQYF,15,TRBV18,TRBJ2-7
CASSLMIAGGPSTDTQYF,18,TRBV13,TRBJ2-3
CASSFGGAGIGELFF,15,TRBV27,TRBJ2-2
CASRTDRGLNTEAFF,15,TRBV4-1,TRBJ1-1
CASSEGQGRGNEQFF,15,TRBV6-4,TRBJ2-1
CASSKGGKDRGQLNEQFF,18,TRBV21-1,TRBJ2-1
CASSKRGAYATNEKLFF,17,TRBV7-2,TRBJ1-4
CASSLAKTGDTEAFF,15,TRBV5-5,TRBJ1-1
CASSLGRVETQYF,13,TRBV5-1,TRBJ2-5
CASSLAGLEETQYF,14,TRBV7-6,TRBJ2-5
CASSYSGVGEQFF,13,TRBV6-5,TRBJ2-1
CASSMGEGLVSRNEQFF,17,TRBV19,TRBJ2-1
CASSLGRTYEQYF,13,TRBV5-6,TRBJ2-7
CASSVDRGRGIYGYTF,16,TRBV9,TRBJ1-2
CAWSVGGATDTQYF,14,TRBV30,TRBJ2-3
CASSYSGGVYEQYF,14,TRBV6-2/TRBV6-3,TRBJ2-7
CASRTGTGRTGELFF,15,TRBV7-3,TRBJ2-2
CASSLGLADTQYF,13,TRBV5-4,TRBJ2-3
CASMRTGETEAFF,13,TRBV6-5,TRBJ1-1
CASSRGLTDGYTF,13,TRBV7-6,TRBJ1-2
CASSYAGVGQETQYF,15,TRBV6-2/TRBV6-3,TRBJ2-5
CASSPTSVEQFF,12,TRBV7-9,TRBJ2-1
CASSERSGKETQYF,14,TRBV25-1,TRBJ2-5
CSVPAGGTDTQYF,13,TRBV29-1,TRBJ2-3
CASSLGAGPNIQYF,14,TRBV11-1,TRBJ2-4
CASKGTGQNQPQHF,14,TRBV19,TRBJ1-5
CASSLVVSGTVDSPLHF,17,TRBV5-1,TRBJ1-6
CASSYGSYSPLHF,13,TRBV6-5,TRBJ1-6
CASSSVRDSHNEQFF,15,TRBV9,TRBJ2-1
CASSPKQMNYGYTF,14,TRBV18,TRBJ1-2
CAWKVELLKNQPQHF,15,TRBV30,TRBJ1-5
CASSQLTGLTEAFF,14,TRBV3-1/TRBV3-2,TRBJ1-1
CASYPLHGLAVSYEQYF,17,TRBV28,TRBJ2-7
CASGNRVGQPQHF,13,TRBV12-5,TRBJ1-5
CASSYSWSSTSYTF,14,TRBV6-2/TRBV6-3,TRBJ1-2
CATSDPRTGSGIQYF,15,TRBV24-1,TRBJ2-4
CASSTGGGGYTF,12,TRBV6-5,TRBJ1-2
CSASPGGNQPQHF,13,TRBV20-1,TRBJ1-5
CASSIEPTSGANTGELFF,18,TRBV19,TRBJ2-2